The next 25 T cell receptor beta chains were all read from a single sample in a study of Graves' ophthalmopathy and Graves' hyperthyroidism. Amplification targeted the TCR beta CDR3 regions, with RNA transcripts as the source material. The library came from an HTBI-primed first-round RT-PCR and a second-round multiplex PCR. TCRdb itself ran the multiplex PCR reads through MiXCR, one entry per CDR3 protein. The sample has 400,000 to 500,000 distinct CDR3 sequences, 20% to 25% seen once; the top ten hold approximately 3.2%. Input material: peripheral blood. These receptors were collected from a woman aged 18-29 years with stable Graves' hyperthyroidism.

This clonotype was observed at least ten times. The chain couples TRBV20-1 to TRBJ2-7; TRBD2 matches 14 bases. CDR3 size: 17 residues. V lost 3 bases and J lost 2; bases outside the gene matches: 9. Germline V lookup: CDR1 DFQATT, CDR2 SNEGSKA (reference sequence). The CDR3 reads CSASSHGLAGGPYEQYF. The CDR3 DNA reads TGCAGTGCTAGTTCCCATGGACTAGCGGGGGGTCCCTACGAGCAGTACTTC.

This clonotype was seen repeatedly, ten times or more. This chain links TRBV27 with TRBJ1-6; D gene uncertain. This CDR3 region has 13 residues. Trimming took off 7 bases at V and 7 bases at J, with 11 bases between the two ends. Per the germline V gene, CDR1 is MNHEY and CDR2 is SMNVEV (reference sequence). CDR3 in DNA: TGTGCCAGCATGGAGGGCCTCAATTCACCCCTCCACTTT. It is translated as CASMEGLNSPLHF.

This clonotype was recorded at least ten times. This rearrangement joins TRBV6-2 or TRBV6-3 to TRBJ2-7; TRBD1 matches 7 bases. CDR3 size: 14 residues. J lost 7 bases, V lost 2 bases, and 8 bases had no gene match. CDR1 and CDR2 from the germline V gene are MNHEY and SVGEGT. For the CDR3, the DNA is TGTGCCAGCAGTTACGGGACAGACCTCGATGAGCAGTACTTC. It yields the protein CASSYGTDLDEQYF.

CDR3 loop: CASSLGGAGAYEQYF. CDR3 nucleotides: TGTGCCAGCAGTTTGGGGGGGGCTGGAGCCTACGAGCAGTACTTC. The gene calls are TRBV12-3 or TRBV12-4 and TRBJ2-7; perhaps TRBD2 as D (7 bases). This CDR3 region has 15 residues. V was clipped by 3 bases and J by 2 bases, with 14 bases between them.

The chain carries TRBV28 and TRBJ2-7; maybe TRBD1 (6 bases). The CDR3 consists of 12 residues. Germline CDR1 is MDHEN and CDR2 is SYDVKM. Here the CDR3 reads CVHRDTHYEQYF. As DNA, the CDR3 is TGTGTCCACCGGGACACCCACTACGAGCAGTACTTC.

V and J are TRBV12-3 or TRBV12-4 and TRBJ2-7; TRBD1 might be the D (5 bases). Trimming removed 6 bases at V and 2 bases at J, with 23 bases between. The CDR3 extends over 17 amino acids. The CDR3 loop reads CASSRNDVVAGTYEQYF. CDR3 DNA sequence: TGTGCCAGCAGCAGAAACGACGTTGTGGCAGGGACCTACGAGCAGTACTTC.

This clonotype occurred many times. The chain recombines TRBV7-2 with TRBJ2-4; TRBD1 matches at 11 bases. The trim removed 1 base at V and 6 bases at J, leaving 5 bases unmatched. The CDR3 extends over 16 amino acids. In germline, CDR1 is SGHTA, CDR2 FQGNSA. The CDR3 coding sequence is TGTGCCAGCAGCTTAGTGGGACAGGGGGGACCAAACATTCAGTACTTC. Translating it yields CASSLVGQGGPNIQYF.

This clonotype was seen ten or more times. This chain uses TRBV2 with TRBJ1-2; a possible D gene is TRBD1 (6 bases). Germline lookup yields CDR1 SNHLY and CDR2 FYNNEI. V dropped 4 bases and J dropped 7 bases, with 13 bases sitting between them. CDR3 size: 13 residues. The CDR3 DNA reads as TGTGCCAGCAGTGCGACAGGAAATGGTGGCTACACCTTC. It codes for CASSATGNGGYTF.

This clonotype appeared many times. The chain couples TRBV11-2 to TRBJ2-2; D gene uncertain. This CDR3 contains 15 residues. In germline, CDR1 is SGHAT, CDR2 FQNNGV. V was shortened by 5 bases and J by 5 bases, with 15 bases between the two germline ends. CDR3 nucleotide sequence: TGTGCCAGCAGCCCCCAGCGAACATTGACCGGGGAGCTGTTTTTT. As protein: CASSPQRTLTGELFF.

The chain has TRBV6-1 and TRBJ1-5, with D possibly being TRBD1 (5 bases). V was shortened by 2 bases and J by 0 bases, with 11 bases between the two germline ends. The CDR3 sequence is 16 residues long. Germline CDR1 is MNHNS and CDR2 is SASEGT. The CDR3 sequence: CASSEPGLGSNQPQHF. As DNA, the CDR3 is TGTGCCAGCAGTGAACCGGGACTCGGTAGCAATCAGCCCCAGCATTTT.

This clonotype was seen many times. The gene calls are TRBV11-2 and TRBJ2-4; D may be TRBD1 (5 bases). Germline lookup yields CDR1 SGHAT and CDR2 FQNNGV. The V end was cut by 0 bases, the J end by 7 bases, with 13 bases between. The CDR3 loop spans 15 amino acids. In nucleotides, the CDR3 is TGTGCCAGCAGCTTAGAAAAGGGGAAATGGAACATTCAGTACTTC. Its protein is CASSLEKGKWNIQYF.

This clonotype was recorded at least ten times. This sequence joins TRBV28 and TRBJ1-5, with TRBD1 matching over 7 bases. The CDR3 is 14 residues long. Germline V gives CDR1 MDHEN, CDR2 SYDVKM. V shed 6 bases and J 3 bases; nucleotides not matched to a gene: 5. This CDR3 reads CASRWGQFNQPQHF. The CDR3 bases are TGTGCCAGCAGATGGGGACAGTTCAATCAGCCCCAGCATTTT.

This clonotype was picked up many times. The J gene is TRBJ1-1, the V gene TRBV6-1, with a possible D match to TRBD1 (6 bases). The CDR3 consists of 15 residues. Germline V CDR1 and CDR2: MNHNS, SASEGT. V gave up 4 bases and J gave up 1 base, with 13 bases separating them. The CDR3, as DNA: TGTGCCAGCAGTGCCCCGGGACATCCGAACACTGAAGCTTTCTTT. It yields the protein CASSAPGHPNTEAFF.

The V and J genes are TRBV19 and TRBJ1-1; D is perhaps TRBD1 (5 bases). Germline V gene lookup returns CDR1 LNHDA and CDR2 SQIVND (reference sequence). The CDR3 totals 13 residues. Trimming pared 10 bases from V and 3 bases from J, leaving 15 bases between. In nucleotides, the CDR3 is TGTGCCACCCAATCGGGGGTCCACACTGAAGCTTTCTTT. The encoded protein is CATQSGVHTEAFF.

In its sample, this clonotype was seen many times. The V call is TRBV6-2 or TRBV6-3, the J call TRBJ1-6, with D unclear. The CDR3 has 13 residues. Germline CDR1 is MNHEY and CDR2 is SVGEGT. V lost 2 bases, J lost 8 bases, and 7 bases lay in between. CDR3: CASSYPGYSPLHF. The CDR3 DNA is TGTGCCAGCAGTTACCCGGGGTATTCACCCCTCCACTTT.

This clonotype was detected many times. This chain links TRBV2 with TRBJ1-6, with D maybe TRBD1 (6 bases). The V gene's germline CDR1 is SNHLY and CDR2 FYNNEI. Trimming left V 9 bases short and J 5 bases short, with 14 bases between. The CDR3 runs to 14 residues. The CDR3 DNA follows: TGTGCCAGGGACAGCCAGCGAAATAATTCACCCCTCCACTTT. Translated: CARDSQRNNSPLHF.

Many counts were recorded for this clonotype. The CDR3 DNA sequence: TGTGCCAGCAGTGAAGGACGGGGACGAGACGAGCAGTACTTC. Protein sequence: CASSEGRGRDEQYF. This chain joins TRBV2 and TRBJ2-7; D is tentatively TRBD1 or TRBD2 (5 bases each). Trimming removed 1 base at V and 5 bases at J, with 12 bases between. The CDR3 sequence is 14 residues long. CDR1 SNHLY and CDR2 FYNNEI come from the germline V gene.

Regarding this clonotype: A read error may produce the germline difference seen at one junction end. V is TRBV7-9 and J is TRBJ2-7; D is possibly TRBD1 (6 bases). Germline CDR1 SEHNR, CDR2 FQNEAQ (reference sequence). The CDR3 extends over 15 amino acids. In DNA form, the CDR3 reads TGTGCCAGCAGCTTAGGCAGGGGCCTCTACTACGATCAGTACTTC. Encoded protein: CASSLGRGLYYDQYF.

This clonotype was seen ten or more times. The J gene is TRBJ2-7, the V gene TRBV11-1; D is perhaps TRBD2 (6 bases). CDR1 and CDR2 (germline): SGHAT, FQDESV (reference sequence). Trimming left V 5 bases short and J 5 bases short, with 13 bases between. The CDR3 totals 13 residues. This chain's CDR3 is CASSPLGEDEQYF. The CDR3, as DNA: TGTGCCAGCAGCCCGCTTGGGGAGGACGAGCAGTACTTC.

The rearrangement uses TRBV4-1 and TRBJ1-3, with TRBD1 matching 7 bases. V lost 3 bases, J lost 2 bases, and 4 bases stayed unmatched. CDR1 and CDR2 (germline): MGHRA, YSYEKL. The CDR3 has 15 amino acids. CDR3 DNA: TGCGCCAGCAGCCAGATTACAGGGGCTGGAAACACCATATATTTT. This gives the protein CASSQITGAGNTIYF.

This clonotype was observed at least ten times. This chain links TRBV6-5 with TRBJ2-7; D tentatively reads TRBD1 or TRBD2 (5 bases each). This CDR3 comprises 16 residues. With 0 bases removed from V and 2 bases from J, the gap between germline ends came to 14 bases. The germline gives CDR1 MNHEY, CDR2 SVGAGI. In DNA, the CDR3 is TGTGCCAGCAGTTACTCGAGGGGTCTAGCCCCCTACGAGCAGTACTTC. It translates to CASSYSRGLAPYEQYF.

This clonotype was recorded a few times. V usage is TRBV6-5 and J usage is TRBJ1-1; TRBD1 is a possible D gene (5 bases). In germline, CDR1 is MNHEY, CDR2 SVGAGI. This CDR3 comprises 14 residues. V was cut by 3 bases and J by 4 bases, with 12 bases left in between. Written as DNA, the CDR3 is TGTGCCAGCAGTTATCTCCCGGGACCCACTGAAGCTTTCTTT. The encoded protein is CASSYLPGPTEAFF.

This clonotype was detected many times. The gene calls are TRBV7-6 and TRBJ1-5, with 10 bases identical to TRBD1. CDR3 size: 16 residues. V dropped 5 bases and J dropped 7; count of bases not matched to a gene: 11. CDR1 and CDR2 (germline): SGHVS, FNYEAQ. The CDR3 loop is CASSPLGTGVRQPQHF. CDR3 bases: TGTGCCAGCAGCCCCTTAGGGACAGGGGTCAGGCAGCCCCAGCATTTT.

The rearrangement joins TRBV3-1 to TRBJ2-7, with D maybe TRBD2 (6 bases). The CDR3 totals 15 residues. Trimming removed 1 base from V and 0 bases from J, with 10 bases in between. Per the germline V gene, CDR1 is LGHDT and CDR2 is YNNKEL (reference sequence). The DNA for the CDR3 is TGTGCCAGCAGCCAAGGGGGGAGGCCCTCCTACGAGCAGTACTTC. Translating gives CASSQGGRPSYEQYF.

This clonotype showed up many times. This sequence joins TRBV7-9 and TRBJ1-2; TRBD1 aligns across 9 bases. This CDR3 has 15 residues. The ends lost 1 base at V and 2 bases at J; junction bases unmatched: 2. Germline V gives CDR1 SEHNR, CDR2 FQNEAQ (reference sequence). CDR3 in DNA: TGTGCCAGCAGCTTAGACAGGGGGCGAAACTATGGCTACACCTTC. Its protein product is CASSLDRGRNYGYTF.